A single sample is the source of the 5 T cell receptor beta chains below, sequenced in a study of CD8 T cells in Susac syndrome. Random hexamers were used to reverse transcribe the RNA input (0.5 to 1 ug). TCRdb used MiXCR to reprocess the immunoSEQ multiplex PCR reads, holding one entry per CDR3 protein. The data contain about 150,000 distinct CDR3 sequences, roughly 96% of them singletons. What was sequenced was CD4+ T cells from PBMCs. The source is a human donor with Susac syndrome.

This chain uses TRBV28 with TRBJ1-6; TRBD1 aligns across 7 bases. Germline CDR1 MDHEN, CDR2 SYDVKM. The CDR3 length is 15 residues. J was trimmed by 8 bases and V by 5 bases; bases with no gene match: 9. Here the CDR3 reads CASSGSRTGYSPLHF. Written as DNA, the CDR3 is TGTGCCAGCAGTGGGTCCCGGACAGGATATTCACCCCTCCACTTT.

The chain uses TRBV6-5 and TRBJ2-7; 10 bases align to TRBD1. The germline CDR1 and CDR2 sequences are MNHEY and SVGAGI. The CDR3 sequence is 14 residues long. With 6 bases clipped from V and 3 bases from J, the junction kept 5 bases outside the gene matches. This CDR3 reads CASRGTGANYEQYF. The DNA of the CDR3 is TGTGCCAGCAGAGGGACAGGGGCGAACTACGAGCAGTACTTC.

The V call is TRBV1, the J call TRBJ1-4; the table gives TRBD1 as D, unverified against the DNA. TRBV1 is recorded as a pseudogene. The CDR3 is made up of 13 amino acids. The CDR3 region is CTSSGTESEKLFF. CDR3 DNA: TGCACCAGCAGCGGGACCGAGAGTGAAAAACTGTTTTTT.

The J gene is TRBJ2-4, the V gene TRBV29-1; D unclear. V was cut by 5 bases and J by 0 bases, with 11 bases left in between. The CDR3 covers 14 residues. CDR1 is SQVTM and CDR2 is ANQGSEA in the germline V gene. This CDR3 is CSVSLDLAKNIQYF. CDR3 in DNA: TGCAGCGTTTCTCTCGACCTAGCCAAAAACATTCAGTACTTC.

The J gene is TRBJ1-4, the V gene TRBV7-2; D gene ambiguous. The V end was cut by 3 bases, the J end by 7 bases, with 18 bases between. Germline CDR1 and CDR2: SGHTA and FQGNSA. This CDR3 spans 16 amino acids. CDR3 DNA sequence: TGTGCCAGCAGCTTTTCACGCCGGCTAGGAGGTGAAAAACTGTTTTTT. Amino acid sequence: CASSFSRRLGGEKLFF.